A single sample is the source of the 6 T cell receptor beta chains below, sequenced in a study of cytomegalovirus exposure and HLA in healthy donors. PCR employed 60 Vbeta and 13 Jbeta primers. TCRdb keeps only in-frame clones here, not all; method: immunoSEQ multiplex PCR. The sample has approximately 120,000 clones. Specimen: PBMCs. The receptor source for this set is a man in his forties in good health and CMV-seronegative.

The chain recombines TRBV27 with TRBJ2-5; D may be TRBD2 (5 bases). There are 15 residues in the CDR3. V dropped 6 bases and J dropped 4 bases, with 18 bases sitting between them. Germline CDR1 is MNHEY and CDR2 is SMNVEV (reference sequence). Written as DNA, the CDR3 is TGTGCCAGCAGGGACTGGATCGGGGAACGAGAGACCCAGTACTTC. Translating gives CASRDWIGERETQYF.

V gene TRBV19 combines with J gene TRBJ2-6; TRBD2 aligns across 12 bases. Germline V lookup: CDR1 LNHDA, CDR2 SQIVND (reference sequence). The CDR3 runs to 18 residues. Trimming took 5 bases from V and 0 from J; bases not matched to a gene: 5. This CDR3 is CASSRTSGDYSGANVLTF. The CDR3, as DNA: TGTGCCAGTAGTCGGACTAGCGGGGATTACTCTGGGGCCAACGTCCTGACTTTC.

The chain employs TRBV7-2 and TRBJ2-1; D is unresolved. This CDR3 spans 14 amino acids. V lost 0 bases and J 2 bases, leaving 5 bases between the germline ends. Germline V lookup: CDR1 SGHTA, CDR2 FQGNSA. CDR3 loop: CASSLARAYNEQFF. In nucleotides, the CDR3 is TGTGCCAGCAGCTTAGCTAGAGCCTACAATGAGCAGTTCTTC.

The CDR3 sequence: CASSPRSFRVWSVNNEQFF. The CDR3 bases are TGTGCCAGCTCACCACGGTCGTTCAGGGTTTGGTCCGTCAATAATGAGCAGTTCTTC. The chain couples TRBV18 to TRBJ2-1, with TRBD1 as a possible D gene (5 bases). CDR1 is KGHSH and CDR2 is LQKENI in the germline V gene. The CDR3 consists of 19 residues. The V and J ends lost 1 base and 7 bases respectively, with 26 bases between them.

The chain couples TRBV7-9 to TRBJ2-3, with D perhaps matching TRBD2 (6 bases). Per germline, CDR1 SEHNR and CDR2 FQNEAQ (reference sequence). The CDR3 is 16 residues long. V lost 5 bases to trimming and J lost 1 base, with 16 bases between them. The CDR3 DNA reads TGTGCCAGCAGCAAGCCTAGCGCCTCGGGCACAGATACGCAGTATTTT. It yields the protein CASSKPSASGTDTQYF.

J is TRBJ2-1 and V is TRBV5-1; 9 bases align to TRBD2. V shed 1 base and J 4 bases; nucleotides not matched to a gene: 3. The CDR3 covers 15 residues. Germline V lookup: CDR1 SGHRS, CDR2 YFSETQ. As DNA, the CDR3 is TGCGCCAGCAGCTTGTTAGCGGGAGAATACAATGAGCAGTTCTTC. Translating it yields CASSLLAGEYNEQFF.